This T cell receptor beta chain was sequenced during a study of shared clonotypes between healthy human individuals. Overall study context: CD4 naive and memory got three plates each, CD8 naive two, CD8 memory one.

The assay was immunoSEQ multiplex PCR, and TCRdb's table has in-frame clones only and misses some. The repertoire holds 2.3 million or so clones, with more than 80% as singletons. The germline V gene has CDR1 SGHRS and CDR2 YFSETQ. The CDR3 extends over 13 amino acids. V was cut by 0 bases and J by 8 bases, with 8 bases left in between. Of note for this clone: The antigen remains undetermined.

Findings and limits, study-wide: Estimated richness values were generally larger in naive subsets than in memory subsets. The sharing of about 5% of naive CD4 clonotypes was seen across a few donors. Collection of samples was limited to blood; tissue repertoires likely differ.

The sample consisted of naive CD4+ T cells from PBMCs. Documented subset: CD45RA+ positively selected. This receptor was identified in a man between 18 and 29 years old in good health. Some clones in this sample may be carry-over from other donors' samples. This sequence joins TRBV5-1 and TRBJ2-2; no definite D call. In DNA, the CDR3 is TGCGCCAGCAGCTTGGGACCCGGAGGGGAGCTGTTTTTT. Protein product: CASSLGPGGELFF.